The rows below give T cell receptor beta chains drawn from one sample of a study of T cell responses to AZD1222 COVID-19 vaccine. TCRdb's copy holds only in-frame clones and misses some; the assay was immunoSEQ multiplex PCR. The sample includes some 130,000 clones, approximately 95% seen only once; the top ten take approximately 6.5%. This material consisted of peripheral blood, taken 28 days after the second AZD1222 dose. These receptors were obtained from an adult who received the AZD1222 COVID-19 vaccine. The CDR3 runs from the conserved cysteine through the conserved F or W. A D gene is named only where the DNA matches it firmly. The size of a clone is reported for some rows only, either as once, few or many, or as a class for expanded clones.

clone size: NA
J gene: TRBJ1-2
V gene: TRBV2
D gene: NA
CDR3 DNA: TGTGCCAGCACCGATCTGGAGCTCTATGGCTACACCTTC
CDR3 protein: CASTDLELYGYTF

clone size: NA
J gene: TRBJ2-3
V gene: TRBV6-6
D gene: TRBD2
CDR3 DNA: TGTGCCAGCAGTCAACGAGGTCCGTCTAGCGGGGGAGGGACAGATACGCAGTATTTT
CDR3 protein: CASSQRGPSSGGGTDTQYF

clone size: NA
J gene: TRBJ1-1
V gene: TRBV12-3/TRBV12-4
D gene: NA
CDR3 DNA: TGTGCCAGCAGTCAAACTAACACTGAAGCTTTCTTT
CDR3 protein: CASSQTNTEAFF

clone size: NA
J gene: TRBJ1-1
V gene: TRBV25-1
D gene: NA
CDR3 DNA: TGTGCCAGCAGTGAAGACAGGTGGAACACTGAAGCTTTCTTT
CDR3 protein: CASSEDRWNTEAFF

clone size: few
J gene: TRBJ1-5
V gene: TRBV25-1
D gene: TRBD1
CDR3 DNA: TGTGCCAGCAGTGGACAGGGCGGTCAGCCCCAGCATTTT
CDR3 protein: CASSGQGGQPQHF

clone size: NA
J gene: TRBJ2-3
V gene: TRBV19
D gene: NA
CDR3 DNA: TGTGCCAGTTCCAGGACTGCCCCCGCAGATACGCAGTATTTT
CDR3 protein: CASSRTAPADTQYF

clone size: NA
J gene: TRBJ2-2
V gene: TRBV9
D gene: NA
CDR3 DNA: TGTGCCAGCAGCGGGACGGGACGGGGGAACACCGGGGAGCTGTTTTTT
CDR3 protein: CASSGTGRGNTGELFF

clone size: NA
J gene: TRBJ1-6
V gene: TRBV6-2/TRBV6-3
D gene: NA
CDR3 DNA: TGTGCCAGCAGCAACAGACAGGCTTACTGGGAATTTTCACCCCTCCACTTT
CDR3 protein: CASSNRQAYWEFSPLHF

clone size: NA
J gene: TRBJ2-2
V gene: TRBV30
D gene: NA
CDR3 DNA: TGTGCCTCTGAGGTTACCGGGGAGCTGTTTTTT
CDR3 protein: CASEVTGELFF

clone size: NA
J gene: TRBJ2-1
V gene: TRBV29-1
D gene: NA
CDR3 DNA: TGCAGCGTTGAACAGAGGGACTATGAGCAGTTCTTC
CDR3 protein: CSVEQRDYEQFF

clone size: NA
J gene: TRBJ1-2
V gene: TRBV19
D gene: NA
CDR3 DNA: TGTGCCTGCTACAGCTCCAACTATGGCTACACCTTC
CDR3 protein: CACYSSNYGYTF

clone size: NA
J gene: TRBJ1-4
V gene: TRBV5-6
D gene: TRBD1
CDR3 DNA: TGTGCCAGCAGCCGGACAGGGGGCGGCGGAGGTGAAAAACTGTTTTTT
CDR3 protein: CASSRTGGGGGEKLFF

clone size: NA
J gene: TRBJ2-7
V gene: TRBV7-9
D gene: NA
CDR3 DNA: TGTGCCAGCAGCTCATCCGGGACAAGAATCTACGAGCAGTACTTC
CDR3 protein: CASSSSGTRIYEQYF

clone size: NA
J gene: TRBJ2-5
V gene: TRBV3-1/TRBV3-2
D gene: NA
CDR3 DNA: TGTGCCAGCAGCCCCCCTGTGGCGCGGGGATACCGCAAGGAGACCCAGTACTTC
CDR3 protein: CASSPPVARGYRKETQYF

clone size: NA
J gene: TRBJ2-3
V gene: TRBV12-5
D gene: NA
CDR3 DNA: TGTGCTAGTGGTCCCGACATGTCGGAGGATACGCAGTATTTT
CDR3 protein: CASGPDMSEDTQYF

clone size: NA
J gene: TRBJ2-6
V gene: TRBV5-1
D gene: NA
CDR3 DNA: TGCGCCAGCTCGGGATCCACCTCTGGGGCCAACGTCCTGACTTTC
CDR3 protein: CASSGSTSGANVLTF

clone size: NA
J gene: TRBJ2-5
V gene: TRBV7-2
D gene: NA
CDR3 DNA: TGTGCCAGCAGCAGAACAGGGGAGGGCGAGACCCAGTACTTC
CDR3 protein: CASSRTGEGETQYF

clone size: NA
J gene: TRBJ1-1
V gene: TRBV6-1
D gene: TRBD1
CDR3 DNA: TGTGCCAGCAGTGAGACAGGGTTTATAAGGACTGAAGCTTTCTTT
CDR3 protein: CASSETGFIRTEAFF

clone size: NA
J gene: TRBJ2-2
V gene: TRBV4-2
D gene: NA
CDR3 DNA: TGTGCCAGCAGCCAAGCAGGCAGGCAGAACACCGGGGAGCTGTTTTTT
CDR3 protein: CASSQAGRQNTGELFF

clone size: NA
J gene: TRBJ2-7
V gene: TRBV5-6
D gene: TRBD1
CDR3 DNA: TGTGCCAGCAGTTTTCCCAGCGAGGGGGCTAACTCCTACGAGCAGTACTTC
CDR3 protein: CASSFPSEGANSYEQYF

clone size: once
J gene: TRBJ2-1
V gene: TRBV15
D gene: TRBD1
CDR3 DNA: TGTGCCACCAGCAGCTACGACAGGGATGAGTTCTTC
CDR3 protein: CATSSYDRDEFF

clone size: NA
J gene: TRBJ2-1
V gene: TRBV14
D gene: NA
CDR3 DNA: TGTGCCAGCAGCCCTCGACAAATCTCCTACAATGAGCAGTTCTTC
CDR3 protein: CASSPRQISYNEQFF

clone size: NA
J gene: TRBJ2-7
V gene: TRBV28
D gene: NA
CDR3 DNA: TGTGCCAGCAGGGACGAATACTACGAGCAGTACTTC
CDR3 protein: CASRDEYYEQYF

clone size: NA
J gene: TRBJ2-1
V gene: TRBV7-9
D gene: TRBD1
CDR3 DNA: TGTGCCAGCAGCTTAGAGAGGGACAGCCGGGATGAGCAGTTCTTC
CDR3 protein: CASSLERDSRDEQFF

clone size: once
J gene: TRBJ2-1
V gene: TRBV4-3
D gene: NA
CDR3 DNA: TGCGCCAGCAGCCCAAACGGGAACTTCGCCAATGAGCAGTTCTTC
CDR3 protein: CASSPNGNFANEQFF

clone size: NA
J gene: TRBJ2-7
V gene: TRBV28
D gene: NA
CDR3 DNA: TGTGCCAGCAGTTACCTACTAGACAACTACGAGCAGTACTTC
CDR3 protein: CASSYLLDNYEQYF

clone size: NA
J gene: TRBJ1-2
V gene: TRBV6-2/TRBV6-3
D gene: NA
CDR3 DNA: TGTGCCAGCAGTTCCCTGAACCTCTATGGCTACACCTTC
CDR3 protein: CASSSLNLYGYTF

clone size: NA
J gene: TRBJ2-2
V gene: TRBV7-6
D gene: TRBD1
CDR3 DNA: TGTGCCAGCAGCCCATCTCCAGGGGGTCCGCGCACCGGGGAGCTGTTTTTT
CDR3 protein: CASSPSPGGPRTGELFF

clone size: NA
J gene: TRBJ1-5
V gene: TRBV9
D gene: NA
CDR3 DNA: TGTGCCAGCAGCGTAGCGGGTACTCAGCCCCAGCATTTT
CDR3 protein: CASSVAGTQPQHF

clone size: NA
J gene: TRBJ1-5
V gene: TRBV9
D gene: TRBD1
CDR3 DNA: TGTGCCAGCAGCATAGTCTGGGGACAGAAATATAGCAATCAGCCCCAGCATTTT
CDR3 protein: CASSIVWGQKYSNQPQHF

clone size: NA
J gene: TRBJ2-7
V gene: TRBV13
D gene: NA
CDR3 DNA: TGTGCCAGCAGCCCCTCGACAGGATCCTACGAGCAGTACTTC
CDR3 protein: CASSPSTGSYEQYF

clone size: NA
J gene: TRBJ2-2
V gene: TRBV27
D gene: NA
CDR3 DNA: TGTGCCAGCAGTTTTGGGAACACCGGGGAGCTGTTTTTT
CDR3 protein: CASSFGNTGELFF

clone size: NA
J gene: TRBJ1-5
V gene: TRBV5-5
D gene: NA
CDR3 DNA: TGTGCCAGCAGCTTGGTGACAGTCGAGCCCCAGCATTTT
CDR3 protein: CASSLVTVEPQHF

clone size: NA
J gene: TRBJ2-7
V gene: TRBV5-1
D gene: NA
CDR3 DNA: TGCGCCAGCAGCTTGGGGCTAGGACCCCCGTACGCCTACGAGCAGTACTTC
CDR3 protein: CASSLGLGPPYAYEQYF

clone size: once
J gene: TRBJ2-2
V gene: TRBV19
D gene: TRBD1
CDR3 DNA: TGTGCCACCAACAGGGGGCGGAACACCGGGGAGCTGTTTTTT
CDR3 protein: CATNRGRNTGELFF

clone size: NA
J gene: TRBJ1-1
V gene: TRBV5-4
D gene: NA
CDR3 DNA: TGTGCCAGCAGCCCAAAGGACGGAGCGATGAACACTGAAGCTTTCTTT
CDR3 protein: CASSPKDGAMNTEAFF

clone size: NA
J gene: TRBJ1-2
V gene: TRBV7-3
D gene: TRBD1
CDR3 DNA: TGTGCCAGCAGCTCCGGGAACACAGGGGCACCTTATGGCTACACCTTC
CDR3 protein: CASSSGNTGAPYGYTF

clone size: NA
J gene: TRBJ1-4
V gene: TRBV4-2
D gene: NA
CDR3 DNA: TGTGCCAGCAGCCCAGAGGCAGGGGCGACAATTTTT
CDR3 protein: CASSPEAGATIF

clone size: NA
J gene: TRBJ2-2
V gene: TRBV6-5
D gene: TRBD1
CDR3 DNA: TGTGCCAGCAGTAGGACAGGGGGATCACAGGGGGAGCTGTTTTTT
CDR3 protein: CASSRTGGSQGELFF

clone size: NA
J gene: TRBJ1-2
V gene: TRBV19
D gene: NA
CDR3 DNA: TGTGCCACCCTTAGGCGGGGTTACTCCTATGGCTACACCTTC
CDR3 protein: CATLRRGYSYGYTF

clone size: NA
J gene: TRBJ1-2
V gene: TRBV13
D gene: TRBD1
CDR3 DNA: TGTGCCAGCAGCTTGAGGGACAGGGCGGGTGGCTACACCTTC
CDR3 protein: CASSLRDRAGGYTF

clone size: NA
J gene: TRBJ1-4
V gene: TRBV4-1
D gene: NA
CDR3 DNA: TGCGCCAGCAGCCAAGAAGCCTCATTTTATGAAAAACTGTTTTTT
CDR3 protein: CASSQEASFYEKLFF

clone size: NA
J gene: TRBJ1-4
V gene: TRBV6-5
D gene: NA
CDR3 DNA: TGTGCCAGCAGCCACGGTTGGCAGCTGAATGAAAAACTGTTTTTT
CDR3 protein: CASSHGWQLNEKLFF

clone size: NA
J gene: TRBJ1-2
V gene: TRBV27
D gene: NA
CDR3 DNA: TGTGCCAGCAGCCCGGGACGTTATGGCTACACCTTC
CDR3 protein: CASSPGRYGYTF

clone size: NA
J gene: TRBJ1-6
V gene: TRBV7-9
D gene: NA
CDR3 DNA: TGTGCCAGCAGCCGGGGATGGACAGATAATTCACCCCTCCACTTT
CDR3 protein: CASSRGWTDNSPLHF

clone size: NA
J gene: TRBJ1-2
V gene: TRBV9
D gene: NA
CDR3 DNA: TGTGCCAGCAGCGCGCGCCCCACAGGGACCGACTATGGCTACACCTTC
CDR3 protein: CASSARPTGTDYGYTF

clone size: NA
J gene: TRBJ1-4
V gene: TRBV4-1
D gene: NA
CDR3 DNA: TGCGCCAGCAGCAAGGATCCCTTTGGGGAAAAACTGTTTTTT
CDR3 protein: CASSKDPFGEKLFF

clone size: NA
J gene: TRBJ1-2
V gene: TRBV4-2
D gene: TRBD1
CDR3 DNA: TGTGCCAGCAGCCAAGAGACAGGGAACTATGGCTACACCTTC
CDR3 protein: CASSQETGNYGYTF

clone size: NA
J gene: TRBJ2-3
V gene: TRBV12-3/TRBV12-4
D gene: NA
CDR3 DNA: TGTGCCAGCAGGGCGGGGATCACAGATACGCAGTATTTT
CDR3 protein: CASRAGITDTQYF

clone size: NA
J gene: TRBJ2-7
V gene: TRBV14
D gene: NA
CDR3 DNA: TGTGCCAGCAGCCCTCCCTTAAACCGACGTTTCCCCGGGTTCCACGAGCAGTACTTC
CDR3 protein: CASSPPLNRRFPGFHEQYF

clone size: NA
J gene: TRBJ1-1
V gene: TRBV19
D gene: NA
CDR3 DNA: TGTGCCACGTTGGGGGGGGGAAACACTGAAGCTTTCTTT
CDR3 protein: CATLGGGNTEAFF

clone size: NA
J gene: TRBJ1-1
V gene: TRBV6-5
D gene: NA
CDR3 DNA: TGTGCCAGCAGGGCCGACAGCGCTCTGAATGAAGCTTTCTTT
CDR3 protein: CASRADSALNEAFF

clone size: NA
J gene: TRBJ2-1
V gene: TRBV2
D gene: NA
CDR3 DNA: TGTGCCAGCAGTGAAGCAGCGCCTGAGCAGTTCTTC
CDR3 protein: CASSEAAPEQFF

clone size: NA
J gene: TRBJ1-1
V gene: TRBV7-8
D gene: NA
CDR3 DNA: TGTGCCAGCAGCTTAGGGCCGCTCACTGAAGCTTTCTTT
CDR3 protein: CASSLGPLTEAFF

clone size: NA
J gene: TRBJ1-2
V gene: TRBV28
D gene: NA
CDR3 DNA: TGTGCCACCGAGGGGGTTTCCTGGCCTGGACGTATTACTAACTATGGCTACACCTTC
CDR3 protein: CATEGVSWPGRITNYGYTF

clone size: NA
J gene: TRBJ1-2
V gene: TRBV19
D gene: NA
CDR3 DNA: TGTGCCAGTAGAGGGGACCCGCAGGGTGCTTCCTATGGCTACACCTTC
CDR3 protein: CASRGDPQGASYGYTF

clone size: NA
J gene: TRBJ1-1
V gene: TRBV12-3/TRBV12-4
D gene: NA
CDR3 DNA: TGTGCCAGCAGTTTGTTGGCACACACTGAAGCTTTCTTT
CDR3 protein: CASSLLAHTEAFF

clone size: NA
J gene: TRBJ2-1
V gene: TRBV6-6
D gene: NA
CDR3 DNA: TGTGCCAGCAGTTCCCTGCCGAGGGGCCAGCGCAATGAGCAGTTCTTC
CDR3 protein: CASSSLPRGQRNEQFF

clone size: NA
J gene: TRBJ1-1
V gene: TRBV18
D gene: TRBD1
CDR3 DNA: TGTGCCAGCTCACCAAACAGGGGTACTGAAGCTTTCTTT
CDR3 protein: CASSPNRGTEAFF